Sequencing of this TCR beta chain was carried out in a study of blood T cells in healthy people across ages. Primers used in a second PCR of about 7 to 12 cycles were a sample-barcoded 5' primer and a J-beta primer mix. The yield of each sample was at least 2.5 million CDR3-containing paired-end reads. TCRdb reanalysed the 5' RACE reads using MiXCR and keeps one entry per CDR3 protein. The repertoire includes 710,000 or so distinct CDR3 sequences, roughly 32% of them detected once, and 15% to 17% sits in the top ten. Study outcomes and limitations: Getting older went along with TCR beta diversity per million T cells dropping roughly linearly.

Isolation of PBMCs gave at least 6.5 million cells per sample. In the case of this clonotype: What it binds is not known. This may be a read error: a much more frequent sequence differs by one nucleotide. It is likely a read error, because the conserved phenylalanine at the end of the CDR3 is missing.

This receptor was identified in an elderly woman in good health. Sequences were obtained from blood.

CDR3 in DNA: TGTGCCAGCAGTTCCGACAGGGGCGACTATACGGGGACGCAGTATTGT. Protein: CASSSDRGDYTGTQYC. The chain employs TRBV6-2 or TRBV6-3 and TRBJ2-3; 8 nucleotides line up with TRBD1. V lost 4 bases, J lost 9 bases, and 15 bases stayed unmatched. The CDR3 sequence is 16 residues long. Germline V CDR1 and CDR2: MNHEY, SVGEGT.